This TCR beta chain appears in the sequencing data of a study of Ad26.COV2.S vaccination and SARS-CoV-2 variants. Study as a whole: Donor got 5x10^10 or 1x10^11 viral particles of Ad26.COV2.S. Whole-study findings and limits: Recipients of either vaccine or placebo displayed similar breadth of non-spike TCRs. Measurements of TCR breadth and depth may have given underestimates of the total T cell responses.

The treatment: about 20 received Ad26.COV2.S at low or high dose, single or two shots; about 5 received placebo; per-sample allocation not given. The samples were gathered on day 63 after the first injection of vaccine or placebo. CDR1 and CDR2 from the germline V gene are KGHSH and LQKENI. This CDR3 region has 17 residues. V was clipped by 1 base and J by 2 bases; unmatched bases: 5. This clone was seen only once. As yet, its antigen is unknown. Profiled with immunoSEQ multiplex PCR; TCRdb holds only in-frame clones, not every one. The data contain 350,000 to 600,000 clones, about nine tenths of them seen just once; the ten biggest clones take up more than 1.5%.

The starting material was peripheral blood, obtained in a trial of Ad26.COV2.S vaccine versus placebo. This TCR was sampled from a person aged 18-60 years who received the Ad26.COV2.S COVID-19 vaccine or a placebo. The chain is built from TRBV18 and TRBJ2-1, with 10 bases aligning to TRBD2. As DNA, the CDR3 is TGTGCCAGCTCACCACGATCTAGCGGGAGCACCTACAATGAGCAGTTCTTC. Its translation: CASSPRSSGSTYNEQFF.